The table lists the clone carrying this TCR beta chain with a few counts. Germline V gene data show CDR1 as SGHTA and CDR2 as FQGNSA. The CDR3 covers 16 residues. J gave up 0 bases and V 3 bases, and 4 bases lay outside the gene matches. Donors each provided approximately 9.6 milliliters of peripheral blood. Isolation recovered at least 6.5 million PBMCs from every sample. This sample stems from a study of blood T cells in healthy people across ages. Through a sample-barcoded 5' primer and a J-beta primer mix, a second PCR was run for 7 to 11 cycles. MiXCR, applied by TCRdb to the 5' RACE reads, yields one record per CDR3 protein. The sample consists of about 1 million distinct CDR3 sequences, almost 25% of them appearing once. The same data also contributed to another study, on T cells of mothers and their children. That study reports: Samples came from a few healthy Caucasian mothers and their six children.

Source material: blood. The gene calls are TRBV7-2 and TRBJ2-3; 9 nucleotides line up with TRBD2. The TCR was taken from a girl under 10 years old in good health. The CDR3 nucleotides are TGTGCCAGCAGCTTGGCGGGGGGGCCGAGCACAGATACGCAGTATTTT. It specifies CASSLAGGPSTDTQYF.